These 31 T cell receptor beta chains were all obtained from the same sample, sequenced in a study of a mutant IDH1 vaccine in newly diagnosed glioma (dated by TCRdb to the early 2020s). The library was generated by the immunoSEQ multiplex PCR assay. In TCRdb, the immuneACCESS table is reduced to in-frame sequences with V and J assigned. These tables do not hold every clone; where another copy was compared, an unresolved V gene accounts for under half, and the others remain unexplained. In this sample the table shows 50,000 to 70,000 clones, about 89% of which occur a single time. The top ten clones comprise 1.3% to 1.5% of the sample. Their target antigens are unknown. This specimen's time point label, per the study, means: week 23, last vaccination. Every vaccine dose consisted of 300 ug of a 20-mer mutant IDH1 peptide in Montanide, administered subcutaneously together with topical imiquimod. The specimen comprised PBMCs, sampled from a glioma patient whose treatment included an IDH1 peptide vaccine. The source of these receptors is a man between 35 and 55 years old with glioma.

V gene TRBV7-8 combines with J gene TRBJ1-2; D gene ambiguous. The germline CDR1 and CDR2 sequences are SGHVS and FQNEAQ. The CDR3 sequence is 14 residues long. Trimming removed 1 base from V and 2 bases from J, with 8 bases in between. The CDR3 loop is CASSLGGGNYGYTF. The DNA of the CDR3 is TGTGCCAGCAGCTTAGGGGGTGGGAACTATGGCTACACCTTC.

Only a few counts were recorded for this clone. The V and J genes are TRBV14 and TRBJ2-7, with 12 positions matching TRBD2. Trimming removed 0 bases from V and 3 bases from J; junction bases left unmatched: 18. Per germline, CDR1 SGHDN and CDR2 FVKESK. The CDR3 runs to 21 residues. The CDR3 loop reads CASSQDIRGATSGRPSYEQYF. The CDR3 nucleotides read TGTGCCAGCAGCCAAGACATTCGGGGGGCAACTAGCGGGAGGCCCAGCTACGAGCAGTACTTC.

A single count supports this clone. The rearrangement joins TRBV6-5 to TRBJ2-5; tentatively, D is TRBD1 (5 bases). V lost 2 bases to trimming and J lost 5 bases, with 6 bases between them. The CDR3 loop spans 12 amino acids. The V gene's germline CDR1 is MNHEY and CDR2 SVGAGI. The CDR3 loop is CASSYGAETQYF. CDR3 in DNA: TGTGCCAGCAGTTACGGGGCCGAGACCCAGTACTTC.

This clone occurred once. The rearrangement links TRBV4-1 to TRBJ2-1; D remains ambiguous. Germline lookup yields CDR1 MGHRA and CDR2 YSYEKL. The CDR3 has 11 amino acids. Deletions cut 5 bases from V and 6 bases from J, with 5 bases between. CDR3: CASSASNEQFF. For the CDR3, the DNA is TGCGCCAGCAGCGCCAGCAATGAGCAGTTCTTC.

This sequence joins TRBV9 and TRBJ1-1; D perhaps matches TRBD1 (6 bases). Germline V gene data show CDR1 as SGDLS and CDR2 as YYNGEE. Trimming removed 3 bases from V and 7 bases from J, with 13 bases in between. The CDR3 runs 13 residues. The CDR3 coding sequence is TGTGCCAGCAGCGCAAACCCCAGGGGTGAAGCTTTCTTT. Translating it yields CASSANPRGEAFF.

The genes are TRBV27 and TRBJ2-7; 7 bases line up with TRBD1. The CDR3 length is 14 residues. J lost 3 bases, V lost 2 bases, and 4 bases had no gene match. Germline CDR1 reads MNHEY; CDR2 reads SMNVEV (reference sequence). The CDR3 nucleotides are TGTGCCAGCAGTTTACGGGCAGGGGGCTACGAGCAGTACTTC. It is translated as CASSLRAGGYEQYF.

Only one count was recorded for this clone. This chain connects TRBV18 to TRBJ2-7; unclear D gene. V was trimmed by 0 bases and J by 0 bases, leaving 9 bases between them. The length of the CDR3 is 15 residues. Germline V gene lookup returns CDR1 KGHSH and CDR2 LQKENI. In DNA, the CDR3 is TGTGCCAGCTCACCACCACACTTTCCCTCCTACGAGCAGTACTTC. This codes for CASSPPHFPSYEQYF.

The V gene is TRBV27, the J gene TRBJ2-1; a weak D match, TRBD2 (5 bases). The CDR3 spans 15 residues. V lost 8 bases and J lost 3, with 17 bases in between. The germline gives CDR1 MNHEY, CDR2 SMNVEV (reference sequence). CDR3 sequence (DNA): TGTGCCAGCGCCGACTACCCAAAAATCTACAATGAGCAGTTCTTC. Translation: CASADYPKIYNEQFF.

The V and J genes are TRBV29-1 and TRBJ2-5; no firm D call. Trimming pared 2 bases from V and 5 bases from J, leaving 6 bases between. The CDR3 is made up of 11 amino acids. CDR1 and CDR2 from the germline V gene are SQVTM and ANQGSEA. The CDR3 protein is CSVEPWETQYF. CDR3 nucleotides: TGCAGCGTTGAACCGTGGGAGACCCAGTACTTC.

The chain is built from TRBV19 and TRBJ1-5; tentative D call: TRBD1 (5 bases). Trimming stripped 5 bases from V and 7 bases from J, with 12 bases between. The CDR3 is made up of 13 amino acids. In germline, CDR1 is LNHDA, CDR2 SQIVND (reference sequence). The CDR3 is CASSYQEGQPQHF. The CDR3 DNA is TGTGCCAGTAGTTACCAGGAGGGGCAGCCCCAGCATTTT.

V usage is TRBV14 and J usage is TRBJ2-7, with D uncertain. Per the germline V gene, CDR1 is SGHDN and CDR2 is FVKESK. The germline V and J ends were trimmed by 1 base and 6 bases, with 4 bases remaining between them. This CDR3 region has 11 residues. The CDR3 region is CASSQGPEQYF. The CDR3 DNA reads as TGTGCCAGCAGCCAAGGCCCCGAGCAGTACTTC.

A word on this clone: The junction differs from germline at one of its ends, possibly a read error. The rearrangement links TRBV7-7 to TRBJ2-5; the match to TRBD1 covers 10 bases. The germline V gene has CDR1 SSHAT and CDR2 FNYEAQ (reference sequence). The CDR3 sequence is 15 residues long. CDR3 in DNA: TGTGCTAGCAGCTTACTGGGACAGGGGCGGGAGACCCAGTACTTC. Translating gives CASSLLGQGRETQYF.

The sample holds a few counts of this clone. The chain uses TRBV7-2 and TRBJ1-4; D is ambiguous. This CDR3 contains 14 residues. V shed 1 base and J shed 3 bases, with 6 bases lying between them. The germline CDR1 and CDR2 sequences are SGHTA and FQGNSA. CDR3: CASSLDSSNEKLFF. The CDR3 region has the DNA TGTGCCAGCAGCTTAGATAGTTCTAATGAAAAACTGTTTTTT.

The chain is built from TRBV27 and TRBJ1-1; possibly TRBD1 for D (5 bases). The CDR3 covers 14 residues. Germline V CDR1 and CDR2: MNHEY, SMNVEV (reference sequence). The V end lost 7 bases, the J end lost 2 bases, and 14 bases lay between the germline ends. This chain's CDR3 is CASTLTGGNTEAFF. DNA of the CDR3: TGTGCCAGCACCCTTACCGGGGGTAACACTGAAGCTTTCTTT.

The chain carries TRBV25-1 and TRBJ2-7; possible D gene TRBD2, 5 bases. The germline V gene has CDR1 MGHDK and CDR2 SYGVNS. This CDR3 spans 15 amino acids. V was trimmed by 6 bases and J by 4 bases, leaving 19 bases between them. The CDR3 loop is CASSGNYLARYEQYF. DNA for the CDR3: TGTGCCAGCAGCGGGAATTACCTCGCCCGATACGAGCAGTACTTC.

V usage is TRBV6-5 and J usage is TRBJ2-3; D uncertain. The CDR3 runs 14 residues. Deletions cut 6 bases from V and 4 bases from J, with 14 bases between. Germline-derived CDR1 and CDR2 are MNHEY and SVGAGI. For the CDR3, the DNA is TGTGCCAGCAGCTCAGTTCCGGGCGCAGATACGCAGTATTTT. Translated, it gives CASSSVPGADTQYF.

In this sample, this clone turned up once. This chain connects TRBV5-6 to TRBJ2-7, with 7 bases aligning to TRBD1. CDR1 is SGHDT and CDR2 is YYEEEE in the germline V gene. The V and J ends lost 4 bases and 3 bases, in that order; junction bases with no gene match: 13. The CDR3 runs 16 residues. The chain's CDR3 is CASSHRNRQGSYEQYF. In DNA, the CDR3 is TGTGCCAGCAGCCACCGAAACAGACAGGGAAGCTACGAGCAGTACTTC.

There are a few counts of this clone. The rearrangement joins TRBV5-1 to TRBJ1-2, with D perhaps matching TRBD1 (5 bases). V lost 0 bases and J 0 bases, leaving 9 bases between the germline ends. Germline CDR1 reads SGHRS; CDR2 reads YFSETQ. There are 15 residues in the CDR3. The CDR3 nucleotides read TGCGCCAGCAGCTTGGCGGACAACTCTAACTATGGCTACACCTTC. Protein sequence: CASSLADNSNYGYTF.

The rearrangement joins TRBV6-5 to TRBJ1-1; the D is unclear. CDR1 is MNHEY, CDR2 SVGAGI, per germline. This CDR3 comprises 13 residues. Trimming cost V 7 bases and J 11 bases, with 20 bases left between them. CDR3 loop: CASKTTPGEDAFF. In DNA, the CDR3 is TGTGCCAGCAAAACCACTCCAGGAGAGGATGCTTTCTTT.

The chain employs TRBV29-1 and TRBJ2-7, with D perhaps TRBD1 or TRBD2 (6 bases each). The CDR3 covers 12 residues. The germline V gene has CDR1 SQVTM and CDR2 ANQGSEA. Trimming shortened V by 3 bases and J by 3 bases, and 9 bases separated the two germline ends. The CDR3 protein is CSVDEGGYEQYF. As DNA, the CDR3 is TGCAGCGTTGACGAGGGGGGCTACGAGCAGTACTTC.

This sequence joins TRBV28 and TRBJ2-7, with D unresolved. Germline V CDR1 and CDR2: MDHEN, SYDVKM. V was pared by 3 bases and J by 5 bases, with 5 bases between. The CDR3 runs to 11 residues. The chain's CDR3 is CASSLADEQYF. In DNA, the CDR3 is TGTGCCAGCAGTTTGGCAGACGAGCAGTACTTC. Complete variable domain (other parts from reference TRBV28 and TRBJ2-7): DVKVTQSSRYLVKRTGEKVFLECVQDMDHENMFWYRQDPGLGLRLIYFSYDVKMKEKGDIPEGYSVSREKKERFSLILESASTNQTSMYLCASSLADEQYFGPGTRLTVT.

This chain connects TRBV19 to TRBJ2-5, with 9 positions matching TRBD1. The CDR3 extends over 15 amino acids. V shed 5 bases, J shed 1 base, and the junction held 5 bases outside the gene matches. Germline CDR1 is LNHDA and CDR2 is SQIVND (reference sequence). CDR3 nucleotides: TGTGCCAGTAGTTCTACAGGGGGCGGCCAAGAGACCCAGTACTTC. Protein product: CASSSTGGGQETQYF. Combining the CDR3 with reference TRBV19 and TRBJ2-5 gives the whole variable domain DGGITQSPKYLFRKEGQNVTLSCEQNLNHDAMYWYRQDPGQGLRLIYYSQIVNDFQKGDIAEGYSVSREKKESFPLTVTSAQKNPTAFYLCASSSTGGGQETQYFGPGTRLLVL.

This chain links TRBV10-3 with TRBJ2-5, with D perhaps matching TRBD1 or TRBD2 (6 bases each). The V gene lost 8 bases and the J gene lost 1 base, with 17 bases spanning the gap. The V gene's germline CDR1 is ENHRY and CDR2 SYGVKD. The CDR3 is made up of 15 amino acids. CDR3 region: CAIGGGTAGQETQYF. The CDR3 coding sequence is TGTGCCATCGGGGGCGGGACCGCCGGCCAAGAGACCCAGTACTTC.

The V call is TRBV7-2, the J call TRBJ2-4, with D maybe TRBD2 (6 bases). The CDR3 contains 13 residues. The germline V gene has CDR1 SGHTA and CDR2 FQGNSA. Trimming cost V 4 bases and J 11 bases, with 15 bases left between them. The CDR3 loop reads CASSSNGRFLQYF. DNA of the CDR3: TGTGCCAGCAGCTCTAATGGGAGGTTCCTTCAGTACTTC.

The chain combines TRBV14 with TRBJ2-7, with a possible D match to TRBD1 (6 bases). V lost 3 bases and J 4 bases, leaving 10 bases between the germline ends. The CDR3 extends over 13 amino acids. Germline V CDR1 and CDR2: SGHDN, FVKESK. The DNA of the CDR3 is TGTGCCAGCAGCCACACAGGGTGGTACGAGCAGTACTTC. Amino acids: CASSHTGWYEQYF.

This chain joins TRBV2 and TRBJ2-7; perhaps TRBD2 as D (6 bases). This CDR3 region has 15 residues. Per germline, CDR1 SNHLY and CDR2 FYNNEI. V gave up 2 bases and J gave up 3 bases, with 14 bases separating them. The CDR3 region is CASSERGVSFYEQYF. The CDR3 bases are TGTGCCAGCAGTGAACGCGGGGTAAGCTTCTACGAGCAGTACTTC.

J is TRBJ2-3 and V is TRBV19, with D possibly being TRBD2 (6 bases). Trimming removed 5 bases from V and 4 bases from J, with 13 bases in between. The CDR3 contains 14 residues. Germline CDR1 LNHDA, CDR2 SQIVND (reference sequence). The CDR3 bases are TGTGCCAGTAGTTTCCGGGAGAATTCAGATACGCAGTATTTT. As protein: CASSFRENSDTQYF.

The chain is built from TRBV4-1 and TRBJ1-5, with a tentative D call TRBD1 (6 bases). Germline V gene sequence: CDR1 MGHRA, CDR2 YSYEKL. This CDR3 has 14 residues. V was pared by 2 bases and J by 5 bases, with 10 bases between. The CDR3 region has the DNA TGCGCCAGCAGCCAACAGGGGACGGATCAGCCCCAGCATTTT. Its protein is CASSQQGTDQPQHF.

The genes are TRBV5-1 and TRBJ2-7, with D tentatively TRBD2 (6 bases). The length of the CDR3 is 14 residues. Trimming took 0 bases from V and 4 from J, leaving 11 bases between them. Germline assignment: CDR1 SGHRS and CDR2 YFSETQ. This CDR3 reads CASSLVGTPYEQYF. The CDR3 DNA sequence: TGCGCCAGCAGCTTGGTAGGGACTCCTTACGAGCAGTACTTC.

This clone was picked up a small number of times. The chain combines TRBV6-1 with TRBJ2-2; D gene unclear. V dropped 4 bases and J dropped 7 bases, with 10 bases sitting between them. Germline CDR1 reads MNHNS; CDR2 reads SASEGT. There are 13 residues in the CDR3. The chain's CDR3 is CASSVRRFGELFF. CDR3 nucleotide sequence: TGTGCCAGCAGTGTCCGTCGGTTCGGGGAGCTGTTTTTT.

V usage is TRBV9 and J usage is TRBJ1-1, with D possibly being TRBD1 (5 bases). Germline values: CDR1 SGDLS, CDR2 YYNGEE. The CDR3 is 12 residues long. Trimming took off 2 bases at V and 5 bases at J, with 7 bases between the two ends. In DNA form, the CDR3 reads TGTGCCAGCAGCGTTCAGGGAACTGAAGCTTTCTTT. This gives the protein CASSVQGTEAFF.